This T cell receptor beta chain was observed in a study of CD8 T cells in ankylosing spondylitis. TCRdb re-called the 5' RACE reads through MiXCR, storing one row per CDR3 protein. The sample carries about 800,000 distinct CDR3 sequences, 10% to 15% recorded once. This clonotype showed up just a few times. Its target is not known. Trimming took off 2 bases at V and 1 base at J, with 8 bases between the two ends. CDR1 and CDR2 (germline): MNHEY, SVGEGT. CDR3 length: 14 residues. General study results and limits: Clones linked to the disease showed a CD8+ phenotype. They occurred at relatively low frequencies in peripheral blood. A TCR beta motif of eight or nine highly homologous variants seemed to mark ankylosing spondylitis blood.

The clonotype comes from a male donor with ankylosing spondylitis. The chain recombines TRBV6-2 or TRBV6-3 with TRBJ1-1; no definite D call. The specimen sequenced was blood, either unsorted or a sorted T cell fraction (not recorded which). CDR3 nucleotides: TGTGCCAGCAGTTACGGCTGGGAGAACACTGAAGCTTTCTTT. As protein: CASSYGWENTEAFF.